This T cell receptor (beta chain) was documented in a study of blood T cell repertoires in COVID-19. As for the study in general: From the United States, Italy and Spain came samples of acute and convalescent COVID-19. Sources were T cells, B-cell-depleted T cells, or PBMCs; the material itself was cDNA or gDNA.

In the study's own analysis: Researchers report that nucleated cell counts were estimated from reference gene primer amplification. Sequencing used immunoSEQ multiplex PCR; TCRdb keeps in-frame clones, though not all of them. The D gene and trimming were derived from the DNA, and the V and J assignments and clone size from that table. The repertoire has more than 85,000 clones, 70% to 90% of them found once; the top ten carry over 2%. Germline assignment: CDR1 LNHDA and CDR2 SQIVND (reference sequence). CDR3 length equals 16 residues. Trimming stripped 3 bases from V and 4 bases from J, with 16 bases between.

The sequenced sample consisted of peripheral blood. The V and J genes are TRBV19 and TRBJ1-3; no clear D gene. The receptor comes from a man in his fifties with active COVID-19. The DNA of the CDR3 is TGTGCCAGTAGTATCGATCTCCTTCGAGCGGGAAACACCATATATTTT. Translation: CASSIDLLRAGNTIYF.